The 13 T cell receptor beta chains below come from one sample, sequenced in a study of blood T cell repertoires in COVID-19. Sequencing used immunoSEQ multiplex PCR; TCRdb keeps in-frame clones, though not all of them. The sample gives some 120,000 clones, 80% to 90% of which show up once; 3% to 4% is in the top ten. Sequenced sample: peripheral blood. These receptors were obtained from a woman aged 55-69 years with acute or convalescent COVID-19.

CDR3 sequence (DNA): TGTGCCAGCAGTTACCCCCAGGGGACCACAGATACGCAGTATTTT. Its protein product is CASSYPQGTTDTQYF. This sequence joins TRBV6-6 and TRBJ2-3; possibly TRBD1 for D (6 bases). Germline CDR1 reads MNHNY; CDR2 reads SVGAGI (reference sequence). The CDR3 consists of 15 residues. The ends were cut back, 2 bases at V and 2 bases at J, with 11 bases in the middle.

V is TRBV29-1 and J is TRBJ1-1; D unclear. V was trimmed by 6 bases and J by 2 bases, leaving 13 bases between them. CDR1 and CDR2 from the germline V gene are SQVTM and ANQGSEA. This CDR3 region has 13 residues. The CDR3 coding sequence is TGCAGCGTGATACAAGTTACAAACACTGAAGCTTTCTTT. Translating it yields CSVIQVTNTEAFF. The complete variable domain, with remaining parts taken from reference TRBV29-1 and TRBJ1-1, reads SAVISQKPSRDICQRGTSLTIQCQVDSQVTMMFWYRQQPGQSLTLIATANQGSEATYESGFVIDKFPISRPNLTFSTLTVSNMSPEDSSIYLCSVIQVTNTEAFFGQGTRLTVV.

This chain connects TRBV7-2 to TRBJ1-4; D is undetermined. This CDR3 contains 15 residues. V shed 1 base and J shed 2 bases, with 8 bases lying between them. Per the germline V gene, CDR1 is SGHTA and CDR2 is FQGNSA. CDR3 loop: CASSLGSGTNEKLFF. The CDR3 DNA sequence: TGTGCCAGCAGCTTAGGGTCAGGCACTAATGAAAAACTGTTTTTT.

The CDR3 loop reads CASSPPGVYNEQFF. As DNA, the CDR3 is TGTGCCAGCAGCCCACCGGGGGTCTACAATGAGCAGTTCTTC. The chain has TRBV11-3 and TRBJ2-1, with a tentative D call TRBD2 (6 bases). The CDR3 covers 14 residues. V was clipped by 5 bases and J by 3 bases, with 11 bases between them. Germline V CDR1 and CDR2: SGHNT, YENEEA.

This chain links TRBV7-8 with TRBJ1-1; maybe TRBD1 (5 bases). This CDR3 is 15 amino acids long. V lost 5 bases to trimming and J lost 1 base, with 14 bases between them. The germline V gene encodes CDR1 SGHVS and CDR2 FQNEAQ. CDR3 protein: CASSLEDMPNTEAFF. In DNA, the CDR3 is TGTGCCAGCAGCCTAGAGGACATGCCGAACACTGAAGCTTTCTTT.

V usage is TRBV4-1 and J usage is TRBJ1-1; no clear D gene. Trimming removed 0 bases at V and 0 bases at J, with 8 bases between. Germline CDR1 MGHRA, CDR2 YSYEKL. This CDR3 has 15 amino acids. CDR3 protein: CASSQEEVMNTEAFF. The CDR3 nucleotides read TGCGCCAGCAGCCAAGAGGAGGTCATGAACACTGAAGCTTTCTTT.

J is TRBJ1-4 and V is TRBV15; the D is unclear. CDR1 and CDR2 (germline): LNHNV, YYDKDF (reference sequence). V was pared by 2 bases and J by 5 bases, with 6 bases between. This CDR3 is built from 13 residues. This chain's CDR3 is CATSRPTNEKLFF. CDR3 nucleotides: TGTGCCACCAGCAGACCTACCAATGAAAAACTGTTTTTT. The variable domain in full, with the rest retrieved from reference TRBV15 and TRBJ1-4, is DAMVIQNPRYQVTQFGKPVTLSCSQTLNHNVMYWYQQKSSQAPKLLFHYYDKDFNNEADTPDNFQSRRPNTSFCFLDIRSPGLGDTAMYLCATSRPTNEKLFFGSGTQLSVL.

This chain joins TRBV25-1 and TRBJ1-2; the D is unclear. CDR3 size: 12 residues. The germline V and J ends were trimmed by 8 bases and 7 bases, with 14 bases remaining between them. Germline CDR1 MGHDK, CDR2 SYGVNS. CDR3 nucleotides: TGTGCCAGCGAAGCCCACCGGGTTGGCTACACCTTC. Its protein product is CASEAHRVGYTF.

This chain joins TRBV4-2 and TRBJ1-1; D is perhaps TRBD1 (5 bases). V was shortened by 0 bases and J by 4 bases, with 12 bases between the two germline ends. The CDR3 consists of 15 residues. Germline lookup yields CDR1 LGHNA and CDR2 YNFKEQ. The CDR3 spells CASSQEWIGATEAFF. The CDR3 coding sequence is TGTGCCAGCAGCCAAGAATGGATAGGGGCCACTGAAGCTTTCTTT.

The chain joins TRBV7-9 to TRBJ1-2, with D tentatively TRBD1 (6 bases). CDR1 and CDR2 (germline): SEHNR, FQNEAQ (reference sequence). Trimming removed 6 bases at V and 6 bases at J, with 20 bases between. The CDR3 is 15 amino acids. The CDR3 here is CASRPGWGPEDGYTF. CDR3 nucleotide sequence: TGTGCCAGCAGGCCAGGCTGGGGGCCGGAGGATGGCTACACCTTC.

The CDR3: CASRLGQHSNQPQHF. CDR3 in DNA: TGTGCCAGCAGATTGGGACAGCATAGCAATCAGCCCCAGCATTTT. V is TRBV6-5 and J is TRBJ1-5; 7 nucleotides align to TRBD1. Germline V gives CDR1 MNHEY, CDR2 SVGAGI. The CDR3 contains 15 residues. The V and J ends lost 6 bases and 0 bases, in that order; junction bases with no gene match: 5.

The rearrangement links TRBV4-2 to TRBJ1-1; D is unclear. The V end lost 0 bases, the J end lost 4 bases, and 12 bases lay between the germline ends. Per germline, CDR1 LGHNA and CDR2 YNFKEQ. The length of the CDR3 is 15 residues. CDR3 nucleotides: TGTGCCAGCAGCCAAGAAAGCGGTGTTGGCACTGAAGCTTTCTTT. It translates to CASSQESGVGTEAFF.

V usage is TRBV28 and J usage is TRBJ1-2, with D unresolved. Trimming shortened V by 6 bases and J by 8 bases, and 19 bases separated the two germline ends. Germline CDR1 reads MDHEN; CDR2 reads SYDVKM. The CDR3 contains 14 residues. As DNA, the CDR3 is TGTGCCAGCAGACCCGAATCAGGAGGAAGAGGCTACACCTTC. Translation: CASRPESGGRGYTF.